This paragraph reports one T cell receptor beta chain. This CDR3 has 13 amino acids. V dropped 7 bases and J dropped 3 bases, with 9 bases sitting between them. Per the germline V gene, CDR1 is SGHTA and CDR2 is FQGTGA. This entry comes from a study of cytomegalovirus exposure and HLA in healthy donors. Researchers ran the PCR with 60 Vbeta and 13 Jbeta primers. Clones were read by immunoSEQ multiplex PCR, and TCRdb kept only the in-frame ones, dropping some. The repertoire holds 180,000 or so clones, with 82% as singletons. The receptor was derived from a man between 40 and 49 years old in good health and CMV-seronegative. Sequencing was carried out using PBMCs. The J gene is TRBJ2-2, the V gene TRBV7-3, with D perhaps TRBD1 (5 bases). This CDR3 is CASIKGYTGELFF. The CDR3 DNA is TGTGCCAGCATCAAGGGGTACACCGGGGAGCTGTTTTTT.